This TCR beta chain appears in the sequencing data of a study of cytomegalovirus exposure and HLA in healthy donors. This CDR3 is 11 amino acids long. Germline CDR1 and CDR2: SGHTA and FQGNSA. The V gene lost 3 bases and the J gene lost 11 bases, with 10 bases spanning the gap. It was with 60 Vbeta and 13 Jbeta primers that the PCR ran. Clones were read by immunoSEQ multiplex PCR, and TCRdb kept only the in-frame ones, dropping some. The sample records some 150,000 clones, more than 80% being singletons. The chain recombines TRBV7-2 with TRBJ1-1; D gene unclear. This TCR was recovered from a woman aged 25 to 39 in good health and CMV-seropositive. The sequenced sample consisted of PBMCs. CDR3 loop: CASSFRLVAFF. In DNA, the CDR3 is TGTGCCAGCAGCTTCAGGCTTGTCGCTTTCTTT.